This passage covers 14 T cell receptor beta chains from one sample sequenced in a study of T-cell memory formation after mild COVID-19. TCRdb used MiXCR to reprocess the 5' RACE reads, holding one entry per CDR3 protein. The sample has about half a million distinct CDR3 sequences, 18% seen once; the top ten hold approximately 13%. Specimen: PBMCs or a T cell subset sorted from them (not recorded which). The receptors stem from an adult woman who had mild COVID-19 (a few samples of this study predate the infection). Cell type and time point are not known.

The genes are TRBV7-9 and TRBJ2-2; 8 bases are a match to TRBD1. The CDR3 totals 13 residues. V was clipped by 3 bases and J by 9 bases; unmatched bases: 3. Per germline, CDR1 SEHNR and CDR2 FQNEAQ (reference sequence). The CDR3 region is CASSFRDRRELFF. CDR3 DNA: TGTGCCAGCAGCTTCCGGGACAGGAGGGAGCTGTTTTTT.

There are a few counts of this clonotype. This chain connects TRBV24-1 to TRBJ1-4; TRBD1 matches 10 bases. V trimming: 2 bases; J trimming: 6 bases; junction bases outside the gene matches: 2. This CDR3 region has 15 residues. Looked up from germline, CDR1 is KGHDR and CDR2 is SFDVKD. The DNA for the CDR3 is TGTGCCACCAGTGATTCCGGGACAGGGGATGAAAAACTGTTTTTT. Its protein is CATSDSGTGDEKLFF.

This clonotype has ten or more counts. The chain uses TRBV9 and TRBJ1-5, with TRBD1 matching 10 bases. With V trimmed by 0 bases and J by 7 bases, 1 base remained unmatched. The length of the CDR3 is 14 residues. CDR1 is SGDLS and CDR2 is YYNGEE in the germline V gene. The CDR3: CASSVGDRGQPQHF. The CDR3 DNA reads as TGTGCCAGCAGCGTAGGGGACAGGGGACAGCCCCAGCATTTT.

V and J are TRBV19 and TRBJ2-2, with 10 bases lining up with TRBD1. Germline-derived CDR1 and CDR2 are LNHDA and SQIVND (reference sequence). This CDR3 has 15 amino acids. J lost 4 bases, V lost 7 bases, and 6 bases had no gene match. In nucleotides, the CDR3 is TGTGCCAGTATCCCGACAGGGGGCTTCACCGGGGAGCTGTTTTTT. Its protein is CASIPTGGFTGELFF.

The V gene is TRBV6-6, the J gene TRBJ2-2; possible D gene TRBD2, 6 bases. Per germline, CDR1 MNHNY and CDR2 SVGAGI (reference sequence). The CDR3 covers 17 residues. V was clipped by 7 bases and J by 6 bases, with 24 bases between them. The CDR3 DNA reads TGTGCCAGCAAAGTCCCCCACGGGAGCACCAGCCCCGGGGAGCTGTTTTTT. It codes for CASKVPHGSTSPGELFF.

This clonotype was counted between two and nine times. The rearrangement uses TRBV7-9 and TRBJ2-3, with TRBD2 identical over 10 bases. V lost 5 bases, J lost 2 bases, and 7 bases stayed unmatched. Looked up from germline, CDR1 is SEHNR and CDR2 is FQNEAQ (reference sequence). The CDR3 is 16 amino acids. CDR3 sequence: CASSGGTSALTDTQYF. The CDR3 DNA is TGTGCCAGCAGCGGGGGGACTAGCGCGCTCACAGATACGCAGTATTTT.

V gene TRBV20-1 combines with J gene TRBJ2-5, with 8 bases identical to TRBD2. The J segment lost 5 bases and the V segment lost 0 bases, leaving 11 bases of the junction unmatched. The CDR3 has 16 amino acids. The germline gives CDR1 DFQATT, CDR2 SNEGSKA (reference sequence). This CDR3 is CSARDRTGGAGETQYF. The CDR3 region has the DNA TGCAGTGCTAGAGACCGGACCGGGGGGGCCGGGGAGACCCAGTACTTC.

The rearrangement links TRBV29-1 to TRBJ2-7; D gene ambiguous. From germline, CDR1 is SQVTM and CDR2 ANQGSEA. The CDR3 sequence is 11 residues long. V lost 6 bases, J lost 5 bases, and 11 bases lay in between. The CDR3 DNA is TGCAGCGTCGGAAGGGTAAACGAGCAGTACTTC. Translating it yields CSVGRVNEQYF.

The chain has TRBV12-3 or TRBV12-4 and TRBJ2-1, with TRBD2 identical over 10 bases. The CDR3 is 16 residues long. The J segment lost 7 bases and the V segment lost 6 bases, leaving 12 bases of the junction unmatched. This CDR3 is CASRRTSGVVGNEQFF. CDR3 coding DNA: TGTGCCAGCAGACGTACTAGCGGGGTAGTTGGAAATGAGCAGTTCTTC.

This clonotype was found many times. The CDR3 here is CASSLAIADEQYF. As DNA, the CDR3 is TGTGCCAGCAGCTTAGCTATCGCCGACGAGCAGTACTTC. The chain recombines TRBV7-8 with TRBJ2-7; D gene uncertain. The CDR3 covers 13 residues. Per the germline V gene, CDR1 is SGHVS and CDR2 is FQNEAQ. V was cut by 0 bases and J by 5 bases, with 8 bases left in between.

This clonotype showed up just a few times. The chain uses TRBV29-1 and TRBJ1-1; the D gene is possibly TRBD1 (5 bases). Trimming cost V 1 base and J 0 bases, with 12 bases left between them. Germline V gene data show CDR1 as SQVTM and CDR2 as ANQGSEA. The CDR3 totals 15 residues. The CDR3 region has the DNA TGCAGCGTTGAAGTACCAGGGCTAATGAACACTGAAGCTTTCTTT. Protein sequence: CSVEVPGLMNTEAFF.

This clonotype was seen at least ten times. The gene calls are TRBV12-3 or TRBV12-4 and TRBJ2-7, with D perhaps matching TRBD1 or TRBD2 (6 bases each). V gave up 3 bases and J gave up 7 bases, with 13 bases separating them. This CDR3 has 13 amino acids. The CDR3 loop is CASSFMLGGEQYF. For the CDR3, the DNA is TGTGCCAGCAGTTTCATGCTAGGGGGGGAGCAGTACTTC.

The sample holds many counts of this clonotype. The V and J genes are TRBV12-3 or TRBV12-4 and TRBJ2-1; the D gene could be TRBD1 or TRBD2 (5 bases each). V gave up 2 bases and J gave up 4 bases, with 12 bases separating them. This CDR3 has 15 residues. In DNA form, the CDR3 reads TGTGCCAGCAGTTTATCAGGGACCCTTTACAATGAGCAGTTCTTC. The encoded protein is CASSLSGTLYNEQFF.

In its sample, this clonotype was seen a few times. The rearrangement links TRBV6-6 to TRBJ2-1; D gene unclear. This CDR3 region has 12 residues. Germline CDR1 is MNHNY and CDR2 is SVGAGI (reference sequence). V was shortened by 6 bases and J by 6 bases, with 9 bases between the two germline ends. The CDR3 bases are TGTGCCAGCAGAAATAACCTCAATGAGCAGTTCTTC. It specifies CASRNNLNEQFF.